The text below deals with one T cell receptor beta chain. The antigen is unknown. These data belong to a study of T cell clonotyping in hematopoietic cell transplantation. Overall study: Recipients' pretransplant samples followed cytoreduction.

Study results and caveats: At the given depth, recipient repertoires were over 95% de novo clonotypes.

The CDR3 covers 13 residues. CDR1 is SQVTM and CDR2 is ANQGSEA in the germline V gene. Trimming took 6 bases from V and 7 from J, leaving 16 bases between them. Time point defined: recipient sample about 28 days before transplant, after cytoreduction. Recipients were bled about 28 days pretransplant and at posttransplant days 30, 100, 180. TCRdb's copy holds only in-frame clones and misses some; the assay was immunoSEQ multiplex PCR. This sample has thousands of clones, with approximately 90% found just once. Sample: peripheral blood mononuclear cells, taken before stem cell transplant. The receptor was derived from a man between 60 and 75 years old with acute myeloid leukemia. Some clones in this sample may be carry-over from other donors' samples. The chain joins TRBV29-1 to TRBJ2-1, with TRBD1 as a possible D gene (8 bases). CDR3: CSVTGQGGNEQFF. The CDR3, as DNA: TGCAGCGTCACTGGACAGGGAGGGAATGAGCAGTTCTTC.